Following are 22 T cell receptor beta chains from one sample sequenced in a study of graft-versus-host responses after intestinal transplantation. These receptors are not linked to any known antigen. TCRdb's table, derived via immunoSEQ multiplex PCR, lists solely in-frame clones and lacks some. The repertoire holds some 87,000 clones, with about 93% as singletons. The sample in question was unstimulated CD8+ T cells sorted from spleen or lymph node cells, obtained before transplant. The source of these receptors is a human donor who was the organ donor for an intestinal transplant.

The chain carries TRBV7-2 and TRBJ2-1; 8 nucleotides align to TRBD2. Germline trimming cut 5 bases from V and 3 bases from J; bases unmatched to any gene: 9. The germline gives CDR1 SGHTA, CDR2 FQGNSA. The CDR3 length is 16 residues. The CDR3 reads CASSPTGLAGYNEQFF. The CDR3 DNA follows: TGTGCCAGCAGCCCCACGGGGCTAGCGGGCTACAATGAGCAGTTCTTC.

This clone has a handful of counts. The chain links TRBV9 to TRBJ2-1; TRBD1 is a possible D gene (10 bases). V shed 3 bases and J shed 7 bases, with 20 bases lying between them. The CDR3 loop spans 16 amino acids. Germline V gives CDR1 SGDLS, CDR2 YYNGEE. The CDR3 reads CASSGGGGQGQNEQFF. As DNA, the CDR3 is TGTGCCAGCAGCGGCGGGGGGGGACAGGGGCAGAATGAGCAGTTCTTC.

The chain links TRBV7-6 to TRBJ2-3; D gene uncertain. The V end lost 3 bases, the J end lost 3 bases, and 4 bases lay between the germline ends. The CDR3 has 12 residues. In germline, CDR1 is SGHVS, CDR2 FNYEAQ. CDR3 bases: TGTGCCAGCAGCTTGGAGACAGATACGCAGTATTTT. It is translated as CASSLETDTQYF.

The chain links TRBV19 to TRBJ2-3, with 8 bases matching TRBD2. The CDR3 loop spans 17 amino acids. The germline CDR1 and CDR2 sequences are LNHDA and SQIVND (reference sequence). The junction had 9 bases not matched to a gene; V was cut back by 3 bases and J by 1 base. The CDR3 bases are TGTGCCAGTAGTATTGAGGCGGGGCGGGGGGGCACAGATACGCAGTATTTT. It is translated as CASSIEAGRGGTDTQYF.

This chain uses TRBV6-5 with TRBJ2-7, with D possibly being TRBD1 (6 bases). The germline V gene has CDR1 MNHEY and CDR2 SVGAGI. The CDR3 has 14 amino acids. V was shortened by 5 bases and J by 2 bases, with 13 bases between the two germline ends. The DNA of the CDR3 is TGTGCCAGCAGTCCCCCGGGACACGCCTACGAGCAGTACTTC. Its translation is CASSPPGHAYEQYF.

This clone was counted once. The V and J genes are TRBV5-1 and TRBJ2-7, with TRBD1 identical over 7 bases. The V and J ends lost 4 bases and 5 bases, in that order; junction bases with no gene match: 12. Germline CDR1 is SGHRS and CDR2 is YFSETQ. The length of the CDR3 is 15 residues. As DNA, the CDR3 is TGCGCCAGCAGCCTCCTAGACAGGGCGTCACACGAGCAGTACTTC. The encoded protein is CASSLLDRASHEQYF.

The chain combines TRBV5-1 with TRBJ1-2; D might be TRBD1 (6 bases). The CDR3 contains 14 residues. Trimming cost V 3 bases and J 8 bases, with 17 bases left between them. CDR1 SGHRS and CDR2 YFSETQ come from the germline V gene. CDR3 protein: CASSSTQGLKGYTF. CDR3 in DNA: TGCGCCAGCAGCTCCACTCAGGGGTTGAAGGGCTACACCTTC.

This sequence joins TRBV5-4 and TRBJ2-1, with no clear D. The CDR3 length is 13 residues. The germline V and J ends were trimmed by 3 bases and 5 bases, with 9 bases remaining between them. The germline gives CDR1 SGHNT, CDR2 YYREEE (reference sequence). The CDR3 is CASSSLGDNEQFF. Here the CDR3 DNA reads TGTGCCAGCAGCTCCCTTGGAGACAATGAGCAGTTCTTC.

The rearrangement uses TRBV27 and TRBJ2-1; D gene ambiguous. This CDR3 spans 15 amino acids. CDR1 is MNHEY and CDR2 is SMNVEV in the germline V gene (reference sequence). The V and J ends lost 3 bases and 7 bases respectively, with 16 bases between them. CDR3 bases: TGTGCCAGCAGTTTTGGAGTACGGAGAGATAATGAGCAGTTCTTC. It encodes CASSFGVRRDNEQFF.

This clone showed up just once. V usage is TRBV5-4 and J usage is TRBJ2-3, with TRBD2 identical over 11 bases. Germline V CDR1 and CDR2: SGHNT, YYREEE (reference sequence). The CDR3 is made up of 13 amino acids. J gave up 14 bases and V 0 bases, and 5 bases lay outside the gene matches. CDR3 region: CASSLVVGTSGYF. The CDR3 bases are TGTGCCAGCAGCTTGGTCGTGGGGACTAGCGGGTATTTT.

This chain links TRBV4-1 with TRBJ2-3, with TRBD2 matching over 8 bases. This CDR3 contains 16 residues. Germline CDR1 reads MGHRA; CDR2 reads YSYEKL. Losses at the gene ends were 2 bases for V and 1 base for J; bases not matched to a gene: 5. As DNA, the CDR3 is TGCGCCAGCAGCCAAAAAAGCGGGAGCGGCACAGATACGCAGTATTTT. This translates into CASSQKSGSGTDTQYF.

V and J are TRBV6-5 and TRBJ2-5, with D tentatively TRBD2 (5 bases). Germline V lookup: CDR1 MNHEY, CDR2 SVGAGI. The CDR3 has 15 amino acids. With 5 bases removed from V and 4 bases from J, the gap between germline ends came to 17 bases. The CDR3 sequence: CASSLLLREGETQYF. CDR3 bases: TGTGCCAGCAGTCTCCTCTTAAGAGAGGGAGAGACCCAGTACTTC.

This rearrangement joins TRBV6-1 to TRBJ2-3, with TRBD2 matching 14 bases. The CDR3 is 17 amino acids. After removal of 4 bases from V and 4 bases from J, the junction contained 7 bases not matched to a gene. Germline-derived CDR1 and CDR2 are MNHNS and SASEGT. Written as DNA, the CDR3 is TGTGCCAGCAGTGTGACAGGGACTAGCGGGAGTTCAGATACGCAGTATTTT. This gives the protein CASSVTGTSGSSDTQYF.

The chain is built from TRBV29-1 and TRBJ1-2; D unclear. The germline gives CDR1 SQVTM, CDR2 ANQGSEA. V was cut by 3 bases and J by 4 bases, with 9 bases left in between. This CDR3 is built from 12 residues. CDR3 residues: CSVEGASYGYTF. The CDR3 DNA sequence: TGCAGCGTTGAGGGAGCCTCCTATGGCTACACCTTC.

This chain connects TRBV19 to TRBJ2-7, with 7 bases identical to TRBD1. This CDR3 has 12 amino acids. V shed 9 bases and J 6 bases; nucleotides not matched to a gene: 8. CDR1 is LNHDA and CDR2 is SQIVND in the germline V gene (reference sequence). CDR3 protein: CASGPSGGEQYF. In DNA, the CDR3 is TGTGCCAGCGGGCCTTCAGGGGGCGAGCAGTACTTC.

The rearrangement joins TRBV12-2 to TRBJ2-1; the table's D call, TRBD2, has no DNA check behind it. TRBV12-2 is a documented pseudogene. This CDR3 comprises 17 residues. This CDR3 reads CASRSAPGGVFGTSKFF. CDR3 in DNA: TGTGCAAGTCGCTCCGCACCGGGGGGGGTATTCGGGACTAGTAAGTTCTTC.

This chain connects TRBV5-8 to TRBJ2-5; tentatively, D is TRBD1 or TRBD2 (5 bases each). The J call is in doubt because the DNA end fits TRBJ2-7 better. The germline gives CDR1 SGHTS, CDR2 YDEGEE. The CDR3 contains 15 residues. CDR3 bases: TGTGCCAGCAGCGTGGGGACCGCGGGTTCCTACGAGCAGTACTTC. The encoded protein is CASSVGTAGSYEQYF.

The chain carries TRBV5-1 and TRBJ2-3; the match to TRBD2 covers 9 bases. Trimming removed 4 bases from V and 4 bases from J; junction bases left unmatched: 10. Germline V gives CDR1 SGHRS, CDR2 YFSETQ. The CDR3 sequence is 16 residues long. In nucleotides, the CDR3 is TGCGCCAGCAGCCTTATTAGCGGGGGACCGGCAGATACGCAGTATTTT. The encoded protein is CASSLISGGPADTQYF.

The chain uses TRBV11-2 and TRBJ2-7; 8 nucleotides agree with TRBD1. The germline gives CDR1 SGHAT, CDR2 FQNNGV. J lost 3 bases, V lost 1 base, and 2 bases had no gene match. The CDR3 is made up of 14 amino acids. The CDR3 loop is CASSLVGTGYEQYF. As DNA, the CDR3 is TGTGCCAGCAGCTTAGTGGGGACAGGCTACGAGCAGTACTTC.

The chain joins TRBV5-1 to TRBJ2-1, with a possible D match to TRBD2 (6 bases). Germline CDR1 is SGHRS and CDR2 is YFSETQ. V lost 4 bases to trimming and J lost 4 bases, with 15 bases between them. The CDR3 contains 15 residues. For the CDR3, the DNA is TGCGCCAGCAGCGTCGTGTGGGGGAGGTACAATGAGCAGTTCTTC. It translates to CASSVVWGRYNEQFF.

V and J are TRBV13 and TRBJ2-7, with 12 bases lining up with TRBD2. Germline V gene sequence: CDR1 PRHDT, CDR2 FYEKMQ (reference sequence). Trimming removed 5 bases from V and 7 bases from J; junction bases left unmatched: 15. The length of the CDR3 is 17 residues. The CDR3 DNA is TGTGCCAGCAGCGAAGGACTAGCGGGATCTGGGTATGTTGAGCAGTACTTC. Residues: CASSEGLAGSGYVEQYF.

The chain combines TRBV7-6 with TRBJ2-5, with 8 bases fitting TRBD1. Germline assignment: CDR1 SGHVS and CDR2 FNYEAQ. The CDR3 sequence is 15 residues long. V lost 5 bases and J lost 5; bases outside the gene matches: 10. This CDR3 reads CASSVSGGTWETQYF. The CDR3, as DNA: TGTGCCAGCAGCGTCTCAGGGGGCACGTGGGAGACCCAGTACTTC. Variable domain in full (rest from reference TRBV7-6 and TRBJ2-5): GAGVSQSPRYKVTKRGQDVALRCDPISGHVSLYWYRQALGQGPEFLTYFNYEAQQDKSGLPNDRFSAERPEGSISTLTIQRTEQRDSAMYRCASSVSGGTWETQYFGPGTRLLVL.